Each of the 8 T cell receptor beta chains below was sequenced from the same sample in a study of T-cell memory formation after mild COVID-19. Each CDR3 protein is one row after TCRdb ran MiXCR on the 5' RACE reads. In the table there are 250,000 to 350,000 distinct CDR3 sequences, about 13% of which are singletons. Sequenced input: PBMCs or a T cell subset sorted from them (not recorded which). The source of these receptors is a man younger than 35 who had mild COVID-19 (a few samples of this study predate the infection). Cell type and time point are not known.

There are many counts of this clonotype. The rearrangement links TRBV5-1 to TRBJ2-2, with D uncertain. Trimming cost V 0 bases and J 4 bases, with 4 bases left between them. Germline V gene lookup returns CDR1 SGHRS and CDR2 YFSETQ. This CDR3 region has 13 residues. The CDR3 reads CASSLEATGELFF. The CDR3 region has the DNA TGCGCCAGCAGCTTGGAGGCCACCGGGGAGCTGTTTTTT.

This clonotype was detected a few times. The V and J genes are TRBV6-1 and TRBJ2-7; possibly TRBD1 or TRBD2 for D (5 bases each). This CDR3 comprises 13 residues. Germline CDR1 reads MNHNS; CDR2 reads SASEGT. Trimming cost V 10 bases and J 2 bases, with 15 bases left between them. The DNA of the CDR3 is TGTGCCAATCTCCGGGACGGGACCTACGAGCAGTACTTC. This sequence encodes CANLRDGTYEQYF.

The chain has TRBV20-1 and TRBJ2-4; D ambiguous. Germline-derived CDR1 and CDR2 are DFQATT and SNEGSKA (reference sequence). The CDR3 is 15 residues long. V shed 6 bases and J shed 2 bases, with 17 bases lying between them. CDR3 region: CSALPTGLSKNIQYF. The DNA of the CDR3 is TGCAGTGCCTTACCGACCGGTTTGTCCAAAAACATTCAGTACTTC.

The V and J genes are TRBV7-2 and TRBJ1-4; D uncertain. The CDR3 totals 15 residues. Germline V gives CDR1 SGHTA, CDR2 FQGNSA. V lost 5 bases and J lost 0, with 10 bases in between. The CDR3 region is CASSTHTATNEKLFF. CDR3 in DNA: TGTGCCAGCAGCACCCACACCGCAACTAATGAAAAACTGTTTTTT.

This clonotype was recorded a few times. CDR3 in amino acids: CASSEGPSSNQPQHF. The CDR3 coding sequence is TGTGCCAGCAGTGAGGGACCCTCTAGCAATCAGCCCCAGCATTTT. The chain has TRBV12-3 or TRBV12-4 and TRBJ1-5; D possibly corresponds to TRBD1 (5 bases). CDR3 length equals 15 residues. Trimming pared 5 bases from V and 0 bases from J, leaving 11 bases between.

Concerning this clonotype: A junction boundary mismatches the germline segment, possibly from a read error. The chain couples TRBV3-1 to TRBJ2-5; the D is unclear. CDR1 and CDR2 from the germline V gene are LGHDT and YNNKEL (reference sequence). The CDR3 covers 13 residues. The CDR3 DNA follows: TGTGCCAGCAGCCAGAAGGTGCAAGGGACCCAGTACTTC. This encodes CASSQKVQGTQYF.

V gene TRBV7-9 combines with J gene TRBJ2-7; no clear D gene. V lost 3 bases and J lost 3, with 6 bases in between. This CDR3 comprises 12 residues. Germline values: CDR1 SEHNR, CDR2 FQNEAQ (reference sequence). In nucleotides, the CDR3 is TGTGCCAGCAGCTTCGACATCTACGAGCAGTACTTC. The encoded protein is CASSFDIYEQYF.

This clonotype has just a few counts. The V call is TRBV7-3, the J call TRBJ2-1, with 9 bases matching TRBD1. The CDR3 length is 14 residues. J lost 9 bases, V lost 7 bases, and 10 bases had no gene match. Germline CDR1 is SGHTA and CDR2 is FQGTGA. The chain's CDR3 is CASKPGTGSSEQFF. CDR3 DNA: TGTGCCAGCAAACCCGGGACAGGGTCGAGTGAGCAGTTCTTC.